The 24 T cell receptor beta chains below come from one sample, sequenced in a study of T cells after yellow fever vaccination. TCRdb re-called the 5' RACE reads with MiXCR, one entry per CDR3 protein. The table records just under 600,000 distinct CDR3 sequences, 13% of them present only once. The sample consisted of PBMCs, taken on the day of the yellow fever booster vaccination. These receptors came from a man aged 30-40 years who received the YFV17D yellow fever vaccine.

V gene TRBV12-3 or TRBV12-4 combines with J gene TRBJ2-2; D is ambiguous. V was trimmed by 5 bases and J by 7 bases, leaving 11 bases between them. The CDR3 loop spans 13 amino acids. The CDR3 loop is CASSRDGRGELFF. CDR3 nucleotide sequence: TGTGCCAGCAGTAGAGATGGTCGCGGGGAGCTGTTTTTT.

V and J are TRBV20-1 and TRBJ2-7, with 8 nucleotides matching TRBD1. In germline, CDR1 is DFQATT, CDR2 SNEGSKA (reference sequence). CDR3 size: 13 residues. V lost 5 bases to trimming and J lost 0 bases; unmatched junction nucleotides: 3. CDR3 bases: TGCAGTGCTCCGGGACAGGACTCCTACGAGCAGTACTTC. Translating gives CSAPGQDSYEQYF.

V is TRBV27 and J is TRBJ2-7, with D possibly TRBD1 on 5 matching bases. V was pared by 0 bases and J by 6 bases, with 9 bases between. This CDR3 contains 13 residues. Germline values: CDR1 MNHEY, CDR2 SMNVEV (reference sequence). CDR3: CASSLSLRAEQYF. In DNA, the CDR3 is TGTGCCAGCAGTTTATCTCTCAGGGCCGAGCAGTACTTC.

The genes are TRBV20-1 and TRBJ2-7; possibly TRBD1 for D (6 bases). V gave up 7 bases and J gave up 1 base, with 20 bases separating them. The CDR3 sequence is 15 residues long. Germline V gene sequence: CDR1 DFQATT, CDR2 SNEGSKA (reference sequence). CDR3 amino acids: CSVSHGTKNSYEQYF. DNA for the CDR3: TGCAGTGTAAGCCATGGGACAAAAAATTCCTACGAGCAGTACTTC.

A few counts support this clonotype. This chain uses TRBV29-1 with TRBJ2-7, with a weak D call TRBD1 (9 bases). Germline V gives CDR1 SQVTM, CDR2 ANQGSEA. This CDR3 has 14 residues. The V end was cut by 4 bases, the J end by 3 bases, with 16 bases between. CDR3 region: CSVGAGDRVYEQYF. In DNA form, the CDR3 reads TGCAGCGTTGGAGCGGGGGACAGGGTCTACGAGCAGTACTTC.

This clonotype was seen many times. J is TRBJ2-1 and V is TRBV20-1; 9 bases map to TRBD1. CDR1 is DFQATT, CDR2 SNEGSKA, per germline (reference sequence). Losses at the gene ends were 1 base for V and 7 bases for J; bases not matched to a gene: 2. This CDR3 is 13 amino acids long. The CDR3 nucleotides read TGCAGTGCTAGAGTACAGGGGGCTAATGAGCAGTTCTTC. It yields the protein CSARVQGANEQFF.

This clonotype was found a few times. The chain recombines TRBV12-3 or TRBV12-4 with TRBJ2-1; 7 bases match TRBD2. The CDR3 sequence is 12 residues long. With V trimmed by 6 bases and J by 6 bases, 2 bases remained unmatched. CDR3 region: CASRRELNEQFF. CDR3 nucleotide sequence: TGTGCCAGCAGGCGGGAGCTCAATGAGCAGTTCTTC.

V is TRBV10-3 and J is TRBJ2-1, with D maybe TRBD2 (7 bases). The germline CDR1 and CDR2 sequences are ENHRY and SYGVKD. The CDR3 extends over 13 amino acids. Trimming cost V 0 bases and J 8 bases, with 8 bases left between them. The DNA for the CDR3 is TGTGCCATCAGTGAGTCGGGGGGGCATGAGCAGTTCTTC. It is translated as CAISESGGHEQFF.

This rearrangement joins TRBV5-1 to TRBJ1-5; perhaps TRBD1 as D (5 bases). This CDR3 has 14 residues. Trimming cost V 4 bases and J 3 bases, with 11 bases left between them. Germline loops: CDR1 SGHRS, CDR2 YFSETQ. The CDR3 nucleotides are TGCGCCAGCAGCCCCGACAGCTCCAATCAGCCCCAGCATTTT. As protein: CASSPDSSNQPQHF.

This clonotype has more than one count but fewer than ten. The V and J genes are TRBV6-1 and TRBJ2-5; perhaps TRBD2 as D (6 bases). Per germline, CDR1 MNHNS and CDR2 SASEGT. This CDR3 spans 14 amino acids. Trimming took off 4 bases at V and 3 bases at J, with 12 bases between the two ends. The CDR3: CASSGDAGKETQYF. The CDR3 DNA follows: TGTGCCAGCAGTGGGGACGCGGGGAAAGAGACCCAGTACTTC.

V and J are TRBV20-1 and TRBJ2-1; 10 bases align to TRBD2. The CDR3 covers 15 residues. The V gene's germline CDR1 is DFQATT and CDR2 SNEGSKA (reference sequence). Losses at the gene ends were 3 bases for V and 9 bases for J; bases not matched to a gene: 11. CDR3 in amino acids: CSASGGLAGVVEQFF. CDR3 DNA sequence: TGCAGTGCTAGCGGCGGGCTAGCGGGAGTGGTTGAGCAGTTCTTC.

The V gene is TRBV20-1, the J gene TRBJ2-1; 8 nucleotides match TRBD1. There are 14 residues in the CDR3. Germline V gives CDR1 DFQATT, CDR2 SNEGSKA (reference sequence). Losses at the gene ends were 3 bases for V and 2 bases for J; bases not matched to a gene: 3. The CDR3, as DNA: TGCAGTGCTAGCAGGGGGCTACCCTACAATGAGCAGTTCTTC. Protein product: CSASRGLPYNEQFF.

The CDR3 protein is CATSRYREGGGKLDTQYF. CDR3 coding DNA: TGTGCCACCAGCAGATACAGGGAGGGTGGCGGGAAATTAGATACGCAGTATTTT. The chain couples TRBV15 to TRBJ2-3; D is perhaps TRBD2 (7 bases). The germline V gene has CDR1 LNHNV and CDR2 YYDKDF (reference sequence). The V and J ends lost 2 bases and 5 bases respectively, with 23 bases between them. This CDR3 is 18 amino acids long.

V is TRBV5-1 and J is TRBJ2-5; 10 positions agree with TRBD2. Germline CDR1 and CDR2: SGHRS and YFSETQ. With 0 bases clipped from V and 7 bases from J, the junction kept 12 bases outside the gene matches. This CDR3 spans 17 amino acids. CDR3 region: CASSLVSPSGSGGTQYF. CDR3 coding DNA: TGCGCCAGCAGCTTGGTTTCGCCTAGCGGGAGCGGGGGGACCCAGTACTTC.

The chain is built from TRBV29-1 and TRBJ2-7; TRBD1 might be the D (5 bases). Germline V lookup: CDR1 SQVTM, CDR2 ANQGSEA. The CDR3 has 14 amino acids. V lost 5 bases and J 4 bases, leaving 18 bases between the germline ends. The CDR3 nucleotides read TGCAGCGTTACCGTTGCAGGGTTAGGTTACGAGCAGTACTTC. Translation: CSVTVAGLGYEQYF.

The CDR3 region has the DNA TGTGCCAGCAGGAGCAGCAACTATGGCTACACCTTC. Translating gives CASRSSNYGYTF. J is TRBJ1-2 and V is TRBV12-3 or TRBV12-4; D gene unclear. There are 12 residues in the CDR3. Between the trimmed V and J ends, which lost 6 bases and 2 bases, there was a span of 7 bases.

This clonotype occurred many times. This chain joins TRBV7-8 and TRBJ2-3; D is uncertain. The V end lost 0 bases, the J end lost 1 base, and 5 bases lay between the germline ends. The CDR3 is 14 residues long. Germline-derived CDR1 and CDR2 are SGHVS and FQNEAQ. The CDR3 spells CASSLASRTDTQYF. In DNA form, the CDR3 reads TGTGCCAGCAGCTTAGCGTCTCGCACAGATACGCAGTATTTT.

J is TRBJ2-1 and V is TRBV20-1, with D possibly TRBD2 on 6 matching bases. This CDR3 comprises 14 residues. V lost 2 bases, J lost 3 bases, and 11 bases lay in between. The V gene's germline CDR1 is DFQATT and CDR2 SNEGSKA (reference sequence). The CDR3, as DNA: TGCAGTGCTAGAATGGCAGCGGGCTACAATGAGCAGTTCTTC. Translating it yields CSARMAAGYNEQFF.

The chain has TRBV5-1 and TRBJ2-3; possible D gene TRBD2, 5 bases. Deletions cut 4 bases from V and 6 bases from J, with 12 bases between. The CDR3 totals 13 residues. CDR1 SGHRS and CDR2 YFSETQ come from the germline V gene. The CDR3, as DNA: TGCGCCAGCAGCCCCCTAGCCTTGGATACGCAGTATTTT. This gives the protein CASSPLALDTQYF. Looking up the rest from reference TRBV5-1 and TRBJ2-3 gives the full variable domain: KAGVTQTPRYLIKTRGQQVTLSCSPISGHRSVSWYQQTPGQGLQFLFEYFSETQRNKGNFPGRFSGRQFSNSRSEMNVSTLELGDSALYLCASSPLALDTQYFGPGTRLTVL.

CDR3 region: CSAIRDRGNEQYF. In DNA, the CDR3 is TGCAGTGCTATTAGGGACAGGGGAAACGAGCAGTACTTC. This chain connects TRBV20-1 to TRBJ2-7; 10 positions agree with TRBD1. V dropped 4 bases and J dropped 5; count of bases not matched to a gene: 5. Germline CDR1 reads DFQATT; CDR2 reads SNEGSKA (reference sequence). This CDR3 is built from 13 residues.

The V and J genes are TRBV6-4 and TRBJ2-1, with TRBD2 matching over 13 bases. Germline V gives CDR1 MRHNA, CDR2 SNTAGT. The CDR3 has 17 residues. V trimming: 0 bases; J trimming: 5 bases; junction bases outside the gene matches: 4. The CDR3 sequence is CASSDSGLAGYNNEQFF. The CDR3 nucleotides read TGTGCCAGCAGTGACTCGGGACTAGCGGGATATAACAATGAGCAGTTCTTC.

This clonotype was counted a few times. CDR3 coding DNA: TGTGCCAGCAGTGAAAGAAGAATACTGGCGTCTGTCGGTCAGCCCCAGCATTTT. This codes for CASSERRILASVGQPQHF. J is TRBJ1-5 and V is TRBV2; D is undetermined. Deletions cut 2 bases from V and 6 bases from J, with 23 bases between. CDR3 size: 18 residues. From germline, CDR1 is SNHLY and CDR2 FYNNEI.

This clonotype was counted a few times. CDR3 loop: CASGLGTLTEQYF. CDR3 DNA sequence: TGTGCTAGTGGTTTGGGGACTTTGACCGAGCAGTACTTC. The genes are TRBV12-5 and TRBJ2-7; a possible D gene is TRBD2 (5 bases). The CDR3 consists of 13 residues. CDR1 LGHNT and CDR2 FRNRAP come from the germline V gene. V was cut by 1 base and J by 6 bases, with 10 bases left in between.

The chain couples TRBV14 to TRBJ2-7; 9 bases are a match to TRBD1. Trimming at V came to 5 bases and at J to 3 bases, leaving 8 bases not matched to a gene. The V gene's germline CDR1 is SGHDN and CDR2 FVKESK. This CDR3 comprises 15 residues. DNA for the CDR3: TGTGCCAGCAGCTCCCGGGACAGGGTAATCTACGAGCAGTACTTC. As protein: CASSSRDRVIYEQYF.